The next 3 T cell receptor beta chains were all read from a single sample in a study of blood T cells in healthy people across ages. A sample-barcoded 5' primer and a J-beta primer mix were used in a second PCR of roughly 7 to 12 cycles. Using its own MiXCR run on the 5' RACE reads, TCRdb lists one record per CDR3 protein. The table shows some 920,000 distinct CDR3 sequences, with roughly 51% occurring only once. The sample taken for sequencing was blood. All receptors derive from a woman in her sixties or seventies in good health.

The J gene is TRBJ2-1, the V gene TRBV20-1; maybe TRBD1 (6 bases). The end of the DNA fits TRBJ2-7 better, so the J call may be wrong. The CDR3 has 12 amino acids. The germline gives CDR1 DFQATT, CDR2 SNEGSKA (reference sequence). CDR3 coding DNA: TGCAGTGCTAGAGGTGCAGGGGCCGAGCAGTACTTC. This translates into CSARGAGAEQYF.

V and J are TRBV29-1 and TRBJ1-5; 10 bases fit TRBD1. Germline V gene sequence: CDR1 SQVTM, CDR2 ANQGSEA. The CDR3 extends over 16 amino acids. With V trimmed by 7 bases and J by 0 bases, 9 bases remained unmatched. CDR3 in DNA: TGCAGCGCGGTCGGGACAGGGGACTATAGCAATCAGCCCCAGCATTTT. Protein: CSAVGTGDYSNQPQHF. Variable domain in full (rest from reference TRBV29-1 and TRBJ1-5): SAVISQKPSRDICQRGTSLTIQCQVDSQVTMMFWYRQQPGQSLTLIATANQGSEATYESGFVIDKFPISRPNLTFSTLTVSNMSPEDSSIYLCSAVGTGDYSNQPQHFGDGTRLSIL.

The V and J genes are TRBV4-1 and TRBJ2-7; maybe TRBD2 (6 bases). V gave up 3 bases and J gave up 2 bases, with 11 bases separating them. Germline lookup yields CDR1 MGHRA and CDR2 YSYEKL. The CDR3 loop spans 14 amino acids. The CDR3 nucleotides read TGCGCCAGCAGCCATCGGGAGCTTACCTACGAGCAGTACTTC. It translates to CASSHRELTYEQYF.